This T cell receptor (beta chain) emerged from a study of T cell responses to AZD1222 COVID-19 vaccine. Study results and caveats: The number of AZD1222 recipients seropositive at baseline was only five or six. Donors were mostly white British, more females; clonal diversity possibly underestimated.

TCRdb's copy holds only in-frame clones and misses some; the assay was immunoSEQ multiplex PCR. This sample carries fewer than 70,000 clones, around three quarters of them seen once, and the ten largest clones take under 4.5%. Researchers grouped second doses given at about 4 or about 12 weeks into one pool. Trimming shortened V by 4 bases and J by 8 bases, and 14 bases separated the two germline ends. Germline V gene data show CDR1 as SGHDN and CDR2 as FVKESK. The CDR3 consists of 13 residues. Concerning this clone itself: Its antigen remains unknown.

This TCR was sampled from an adult who received the AZD1222 COVID-19 vaccine. The source was peripheral blood, collected 28 days after the second AZD1222 dose. V gene TRBV14 combines with J gene TRBJ1-2; perhaps TRBD1 as D (6 bases). DNA of the CDR3: TGTGCCAGCAGCCCTAGGGGGACAAGGGGCTACACCTTC. As protein: CASSPRGTRGYTF.